The 20 T cell receptor beta chains in this list originate from one sample, sequenced in a study of CD8 T cells in ankylosing spondylitis. Study-wide results and limits: Seemingly characteristic of ankylosing spondylitis blood was a TCR beta motif consisting of roughly 8 highly homologous variants.

These receptors are not linked to any known antigen. TCRdb itself ran the 5' RACE reads through MiXCR, one entry per CDR3 protein. The sample has 450,000 or so distinct CDR3 sequences; roughly a quarter are singletons. Sequencing was carried out using blood, either unsorted or a sorted T cell fraction (not recorded which). Receptor source: a male donor with ankylosing spondylitis.

The chain uses TRBV5-6 and TRBJ2-3; D might be TRBD2 (6 bases). CDR3 size: 15 residues. Trimming cost V 2 bases and J 3 bases, with 13 bases left between them. Germline V gene data show CDR1 as SGHDT and CDR2 as YYEEEE. CDR3 coding DNA: TGTGCCAGCAGCTTTTTGACGGGAGAGACAGATACGCAGTATTTT. Translated, it gives CASSFLTGETDTQYF.

The chain recombines TRBV15 with TRBJ2-7, with a weak D call TRBD1 (6 bases). Deletions cut 0 bases from V and 3 bases from J, with 12 bases between. This CDR3 has 15 amino acids. The germline CDR1 and CDR2 sequences are LNHNV and YYDKDF (reference sequence). The CDR3 protein is CATSRDPGQFYEQYF. In DNA form, the CDR3 reads TGTGCCACCAGCAGAGATCCCGGACAGTTCTACGAGCAGTACTTC. Complete variable domain (other parts from reference TRBV15 and TRBJ2-7): DAMVIQNPRYQVTQFGKPVTLSCSQTLNHNVMYWYQQKSSQAPKLLFHYYDKDFNNEADTPDNFQSRRPNTSFCFLDIRSPGLGDTAMYLCATSRDPGQFYEQYFGPGTRLTVT.

This clonotype was counted a few times. The rearrangement links TRBV5-1 to TRBJ2-7, with a tentative D call TRBD2 (5 bases). This CDR3 contains 14 residues. Germline CDR1 and CDR2: SGHRS and YFSETQ. Trimming pared 3 bases from V and 8 bases from J, leaving 18 bases between. In nucleotides, the CDR3 is TGCGCCAGCAGCTGGAAGGTGGAGGAGGATCAGCAGTACTTC. Residues: CASSWKVEEDQQYF.

The chain is built from TRBV7-2 and TRBJ2-7; D remains unclear. Germline CDR1 SGHTA, CDR2 FQGNSA. The CDR3 totals 13 residues. With 1 base removed from V and 3 bases from J, the gap between germline ends came to 7 bases. CDR3 sequence: CASSLDRFYEQYV. The CDR3 nucleotides are TGTGCCAGCAGCTTAGATAGATTCTACGAGCAGTACGTC.

Concerning this clonotype itself: A junction boundary mismatches the germline segment, possibly from a read error. V gene TRBV24-1 combines with J gene TRBJ2-1, with D possibly matching TRBD2 (5 bases). The CDR3 length is 11 residues. The germline CDR1 and CDR2 sequences are KGHDR and SFDVKD. The CDR3 reads CAAEADNERFF. In nucleotides, the CDR3 is TGTGCCGCGGAGGCTGACAATGAGCGGTTCTTC.

This clonotype was seen only a few times. This chain connects TRBV7-2 to TRBJ2-3; D unresolved. Germline values: CDR1 SGHTA, CDR2 FQGNSA. CDR3 length: 14 residues. V was pared by 1 base and J by 3 bases, with 8 bases between. The CDR3 is CASSLDLETDTQYF. CDR3 in DNA: TGTGCCAGCAGCTTAGATCTAGAGACAGATACGCAGTATTTT. The variable domain in full, completed from reference TRBV7-2 and TRBJ2-3, reads GAGVSQSPSNKVTEKGKDVELRCDPISGHTALYWYRQSLGQGLEFLIYFQGNSAPDKSGLPSDRFSAERTGGSVSTLTIQRTQQEDSAVYLCASSLDLETDTQYFGPGTRLTVL.

In its sample, this clonotype was seen many times. The rearrangement uses TRBV5-1 and TRBJ2-7, with TRBD2 matching over 14 bases. The length of the CDR3 is 15 residues. V lost 0 bases and J lost 7; bases outside the gene matches: 3. Looked up from germline, CDR1 is SGHRS and CDR2 is YFSETQ. The chain's CDR3 is CASSLGGLAGEEQYF. DNA for the CDR3: TGCGCCAGCAGCTTGGGGGGACTAGCGGGAGAGGAGCAGTACTTC.

This clonotype was recorded a few times. The V call is TRBV2, the J call TRBJ2-3, with D possibly being TRBD2 (5 bases). Germline V lookup: CDR1 SNHLY, CDR2 FYNNEI. V was shortened by 8 bases and J by 5 bases, with 8 bases between the two germline ends. This CDR3 region has 11 residues. CDR3 in amino acids: CASREGDTQYF. The CDR3 bases are TGTGCCAGCCGGGAAGGAGATACGCAGTATTTT.

This clonotype was counted ten times or more. Here the CDR3 DNA reads TGCGCCAGCAGCTTTGGTACCGTGGAGGACCAAGAGACCCAGTACTTC. Translated: CASSFGTVEDQETQYF. This chain links TRBV5-1 with TRBJ2-5; D is perhaps TRBD2 (5 bases). This CDR3 comprises 16 residues. The germline V and J ends were trimmed by 2 bases and 0 bases, with 14 bases remaining between them. Germline V gene lookup returns CDR1 SGHRS and CDR2 YFSETQ.

This clonotype was seen repeatedly, ten times or more. This sequence joins TRBV24-1 and TRBJ2-3; D remains unclear. This CDR3 region has 13 residues. The germline V gene has CDR1 KGHDR and CDR2 SFDVKD. V dropped 7 bases and J dropped 6 bases, with 13 bases sitting between them. In nucleotides, the CDR3 is TGTGCCACCAGATCCGGACCACTGGATACGCAGTATTTT. Encoded protein: CATRSGPLDTQYF.

The genes are TRBV20-1 and TRBJ1-2; TRBD1 is a possible D gene (6 bases). Trimming removed 5 bases from V and 1 base from J, with 8 bases in between. The germline V gene encodes CDR1 DFQATT and CDR2 SNEGSKA (reference sequence). This CDR3 has 12 amino acids. In DNA form, the CDR3 reads TGCAGTGCTGGACAGAATAACTATGGCTACACCTTC. It translates to CSAGQNNYGYTF.

This clonotype was observed a handful of times. V and J are TRBV7-2 and TRBJ2-7; D uncertain. Trimming took off 7 bases at V and 0 bases at J, with 13 bases between the two ends. The length of the CDR3 is 14 residues. The V gene's germline CDR1 is SGHTA and CDR2 FQGNSA. Written as DNA, the CDR3 is TGTGCCAGCAAAACCGGCAGGAGCTCCTACGAGCAGTACTTC. This codes for CASKTGRSSYEQYF.

The chain joins TRBV20-1 to TRBJ2-5; TRBD2 matches at 9 bases. The CDR3 has 15 amino acids. Trimming at V came to 1 base and at J to 5 bases, leaving 8 bases not matched to a gene. Per germline, CDR1 DFQATT and CDR2 SNEGSKA (reference sequence). The CDR3 DNA sequence: TGCAGTGCTAGAGTGGTAGCGGGAGCCGGTGAGACCCAGTACTTC. This gives the protein CSARVVAGAGETQYF.

The chain links TRBV24-1 to TRBJ1-1; TRBD1 aligns across 7 bases. The ends lost 10 bases at V and 0 bases at J; junction bases unmatched: 4. The CDR3 loop spans 13 amino acids. The germline gives CDR1 KGHDR, CDR2 SFDVKD. In nucleotides, the CDR3 is TGTGCCACAGTGGACAGGTTGAACACTGAAGCTTTCTTT. It codes for CATVDRLNTEAFF.

This chain links TRBV12-3 or TRBV12-4 with TRBJ2-6; no reliable D call. V was pared by 2 bases and J by 0 bases, with 5 bases between. This CDR3 is 15 amino acids long. CDR3 in amino acids: CASSLQLSGANVLTF. In DNA form, the CDR3 reads TGTGCCAGCAGTTTACAACTCTCTGGGGCCAACGTCCTGACTTTC.

This chain links TRBV4-1 with TRBJ2-1; TRBD2 matches at 13 bases. CDR3 size: 17 residues. The trim removed 1 base at V and 3 bases at J, leaving 3 bases unmatched. The V gene's germline CDR1 is MGHRA and CDR2 YSYEKL. CDR3 sequence: CASSQGTSGRIYNEQFF. For the CDR3, the DNA is TGCGCCAGCAGCCAAGGGACTAGCGGGAGAATCTACAATGAGCAGTTCTTC.

This clonotype was counted only a few times. This chain links TRBV24-1 with TRBJ2-3, with D unresolved. Trimming took 3 bases from V and 9 from J, leaving 9 bases between them. This CDR3 spans 12 amino acids. Germline values: CDR1 KGHDR, CDR2 SFDVKD. The CDR3 DNA is TGTGCCACCAGTGATGCGCTAGGGACGCAGTATTTT. Its protein is CATSDALGTQYF.

The table lists this clonotype with a few counts. V is TRBV7-7 and J is TRBJ1-3; a weak D match, TRBD1 (6 bases). Germline-derived CDR1 and CDR2 are SSHAT and FNYEAQ (reference sequence). The CDR3 has 13 residues. Trimming shortened V by 3 bases and J by 4 bases, and 7 bases separated the two germline ends. The CDR3 DNA is TGTGCCAGCAGCTTTGACAGGGGAAACACCATATATTTT. Protein sequence: CASSFDRGNTIYF.

This clonotype was seen more than once but under ten times. The chain joins TRBV2 to TRBJ2-1, with TRBD1 identical over 7 bases. Trimming at V came to 8 bases and at J to 0 bases, leaving 1 base not matched to a gene. CDR3 length: 13 residues. Per the germline V gene, CDR1 is SNHLY and CDR2 is FYNNEI. This CDR3 is CASQGVSYNEQFF. The CDR3 region has the DNA TGTGCCAGCCAGGGGGTCTCCTACAATGAGCAGTTCTTC.

This rearrangement joins TRBV7-9 to TRBJ2-7, with TRBD2 matching over 13 bases. Germline assignment: CDR1 SEHNR and CDR2 FQNEAQ (reference sequence). This CDR3 comprises 16 residues. V shed 2 bases, J shed 6 bases, and the junction held 7 bases outside the gene matches. CDR3 in DNA: TGTGCCAGCAGCTTAACGTCCGGGACTAGCGGGACCGAGCAGTACGTC. It translates to CASSLTSGTSGTEQYV.